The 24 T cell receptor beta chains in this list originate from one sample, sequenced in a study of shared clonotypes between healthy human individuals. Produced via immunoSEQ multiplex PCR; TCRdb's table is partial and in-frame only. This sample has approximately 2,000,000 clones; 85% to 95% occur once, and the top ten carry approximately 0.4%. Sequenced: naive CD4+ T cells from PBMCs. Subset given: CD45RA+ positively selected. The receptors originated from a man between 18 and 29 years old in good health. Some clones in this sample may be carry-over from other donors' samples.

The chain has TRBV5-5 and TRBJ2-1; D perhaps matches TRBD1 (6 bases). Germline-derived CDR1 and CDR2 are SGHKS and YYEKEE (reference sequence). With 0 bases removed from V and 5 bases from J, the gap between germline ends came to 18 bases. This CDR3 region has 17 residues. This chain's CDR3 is CASSLVELGAADNEQFF. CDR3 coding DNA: TGTGCCAGCAGCTTGGTGGAGTTGGGGGCAGCGGACAATGAGCAGTTCTTC. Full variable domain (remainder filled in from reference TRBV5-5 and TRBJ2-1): DAGVTQSPTHLIKTRGQQVTLRCSPISGHKSVSWYQQVLGQGPQFIFQYYEKEERGRGNFPDRFSARQFPNYSSELNVNALLLGDSALYLCASSLVELGAADNEQFFGPGTRLTVL.

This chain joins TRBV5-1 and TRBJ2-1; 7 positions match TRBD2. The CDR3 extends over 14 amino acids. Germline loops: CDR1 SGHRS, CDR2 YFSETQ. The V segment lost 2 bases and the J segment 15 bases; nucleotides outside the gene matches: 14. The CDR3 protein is CASSFREASPDPFF. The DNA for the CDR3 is TGCGCCAGCAGCTTTCGGGAGGCCTCGCCGGATCCGTTCTTC.

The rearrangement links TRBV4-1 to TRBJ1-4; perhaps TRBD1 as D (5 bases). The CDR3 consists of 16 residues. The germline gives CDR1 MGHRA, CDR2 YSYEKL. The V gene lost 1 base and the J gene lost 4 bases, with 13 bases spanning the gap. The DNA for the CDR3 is TGCGCCAGCAGCCAAGCTGCAGGGACCGATAATGAAAAACTGTTTTTT. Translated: CASSQAAGTDNEKLFF.

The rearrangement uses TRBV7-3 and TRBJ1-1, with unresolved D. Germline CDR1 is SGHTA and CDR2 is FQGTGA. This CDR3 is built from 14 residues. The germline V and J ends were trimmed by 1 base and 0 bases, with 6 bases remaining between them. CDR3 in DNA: TGTGCCAGCAGCTTAATGCCAATGAACACTGAAGCTTTCTTT. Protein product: CASSLMPMNTEAFF.

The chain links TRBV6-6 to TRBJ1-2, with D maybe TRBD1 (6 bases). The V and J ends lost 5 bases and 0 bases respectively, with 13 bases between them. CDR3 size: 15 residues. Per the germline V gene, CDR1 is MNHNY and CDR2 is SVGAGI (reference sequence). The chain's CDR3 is CASSPDRTTNYGYTF. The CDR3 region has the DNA TGTGCCAGCAGTCCTGACAGGACTACTAACTATGGCTACACCTTC.

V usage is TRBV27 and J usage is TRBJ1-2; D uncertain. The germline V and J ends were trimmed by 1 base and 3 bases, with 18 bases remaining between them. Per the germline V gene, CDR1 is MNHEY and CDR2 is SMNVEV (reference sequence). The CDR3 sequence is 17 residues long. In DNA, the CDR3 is TGTGCCAGCAGTTTATTGGCAGGAACCAACTTTCACTATGGCTACACCTTC. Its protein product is CASSLLAGTNFHYGYTF.

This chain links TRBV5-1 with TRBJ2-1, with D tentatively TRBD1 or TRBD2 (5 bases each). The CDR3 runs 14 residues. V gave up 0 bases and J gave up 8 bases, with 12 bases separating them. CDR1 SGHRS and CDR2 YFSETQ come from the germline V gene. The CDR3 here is CASSLGQWDDEQFF. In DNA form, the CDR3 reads TGCGCCAGCAGCTTGGGGCAGTGGGACGATGAGCAGTTCTTC.

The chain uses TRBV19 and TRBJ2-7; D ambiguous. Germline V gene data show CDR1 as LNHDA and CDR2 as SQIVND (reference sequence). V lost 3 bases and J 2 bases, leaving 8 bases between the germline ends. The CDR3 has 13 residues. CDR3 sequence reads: CASSIHLTYEQYF. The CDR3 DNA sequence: TGTGCCAGTAGTATTCACTTAACCTACGAGCAGTACTTC. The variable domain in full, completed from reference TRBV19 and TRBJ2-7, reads DGGITQSPKYLFRKEGQNVTLSCEQNLNHDAMYWYRQDPGQGLRLIYYSQIVNDFQKGDIAEGYSVSREKKESFPLTVTSAQKNPTAFYLCASSIHLTYEQYFGPGTRLTVT.

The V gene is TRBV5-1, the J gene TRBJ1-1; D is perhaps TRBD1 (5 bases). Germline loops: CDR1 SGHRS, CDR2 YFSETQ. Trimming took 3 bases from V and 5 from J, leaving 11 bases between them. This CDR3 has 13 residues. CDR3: CASSSSGRTEAFF. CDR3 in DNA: TGCGCCAGCAGCTCTTCAGGGAGAACTGAAGCTTTCTTT.

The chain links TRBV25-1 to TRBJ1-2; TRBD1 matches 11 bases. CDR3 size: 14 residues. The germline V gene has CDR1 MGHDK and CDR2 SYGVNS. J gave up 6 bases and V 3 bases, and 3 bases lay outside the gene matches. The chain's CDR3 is CASSDLGQGDGYTF. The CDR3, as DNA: TGTGCCAGCAGTGATTTGGGACAGGGGGATGGCTACACCTTC.

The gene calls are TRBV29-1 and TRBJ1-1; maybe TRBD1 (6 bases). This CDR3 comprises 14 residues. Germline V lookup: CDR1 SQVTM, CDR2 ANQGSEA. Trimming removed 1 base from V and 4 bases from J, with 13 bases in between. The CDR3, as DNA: TGCAGCGTTGAAGGGCGGGGGGCTAGCACTGAAGCTTTCTTT. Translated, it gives CSVEGRGASTEAFF.

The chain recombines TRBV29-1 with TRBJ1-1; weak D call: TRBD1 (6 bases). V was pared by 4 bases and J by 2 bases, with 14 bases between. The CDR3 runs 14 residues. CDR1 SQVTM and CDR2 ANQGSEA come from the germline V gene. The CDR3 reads CSVVIGTLNTEAFF. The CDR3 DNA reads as TGCAGCGTTGTCATCGGGACACTAAACACTGAAGCTTTCTTT.

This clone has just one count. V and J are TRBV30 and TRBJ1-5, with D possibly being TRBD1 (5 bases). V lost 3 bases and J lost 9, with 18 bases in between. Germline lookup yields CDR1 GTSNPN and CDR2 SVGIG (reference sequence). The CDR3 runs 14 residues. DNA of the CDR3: TGTGCCTGGAGCCCCAGTTGGGGGAGGAGGCCCCAGCATTTT. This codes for CAWSPSWGRRPQHF.

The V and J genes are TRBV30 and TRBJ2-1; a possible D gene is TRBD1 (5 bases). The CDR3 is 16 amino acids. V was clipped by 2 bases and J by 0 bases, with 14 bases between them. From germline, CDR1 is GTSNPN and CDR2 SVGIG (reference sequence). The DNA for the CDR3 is TGTGCCTGGAGTCAGTGGCAGGACATCTCCTACAATGAGCAGTTCTTC. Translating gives CAWSQWQDISYNEQFF.

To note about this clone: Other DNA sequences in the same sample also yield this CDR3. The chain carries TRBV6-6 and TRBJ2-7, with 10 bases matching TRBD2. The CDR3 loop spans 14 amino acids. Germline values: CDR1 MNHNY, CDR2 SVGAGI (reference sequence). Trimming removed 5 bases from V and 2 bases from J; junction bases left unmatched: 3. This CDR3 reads CASSRLAGAYEQYF. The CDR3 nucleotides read TGTGCCAGCAGTCGTCTAGCGGGAGCCTACGAGCAGTACTTC.

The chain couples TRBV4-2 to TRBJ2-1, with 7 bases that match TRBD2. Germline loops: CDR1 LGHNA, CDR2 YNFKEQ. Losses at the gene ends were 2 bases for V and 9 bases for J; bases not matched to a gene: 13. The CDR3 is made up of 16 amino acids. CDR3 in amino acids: CASSQLGAGILGEQFF. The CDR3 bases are TGTGCCAGCAGCCAATTGGGAGCGGGAATTCTGGGTGAGCAGTTCTTC.

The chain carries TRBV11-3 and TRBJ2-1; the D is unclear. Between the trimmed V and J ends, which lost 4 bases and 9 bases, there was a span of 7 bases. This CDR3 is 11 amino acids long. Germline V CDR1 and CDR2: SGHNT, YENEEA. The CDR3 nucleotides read TGTGCCAGCAGCTCCCGAGGTGAGCAGTTCTTC. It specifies CASSSRGEQFF.

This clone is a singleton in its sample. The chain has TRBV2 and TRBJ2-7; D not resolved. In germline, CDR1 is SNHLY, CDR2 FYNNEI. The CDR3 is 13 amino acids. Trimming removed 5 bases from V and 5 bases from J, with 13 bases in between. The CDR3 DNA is TGTGCCAGCAGTAACCTCCCAATCCACGAGCAGTACTTC. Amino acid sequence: CASSNLPIHEQYF.

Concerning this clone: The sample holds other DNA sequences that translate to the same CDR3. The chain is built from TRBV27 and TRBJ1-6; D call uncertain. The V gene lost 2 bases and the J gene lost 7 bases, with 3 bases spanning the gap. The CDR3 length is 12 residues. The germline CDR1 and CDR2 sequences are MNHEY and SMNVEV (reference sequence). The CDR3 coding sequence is TGTGCCAGCAGTTTACACAATTCACCCCTCCACTTT. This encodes CASSLHNSPLHF.

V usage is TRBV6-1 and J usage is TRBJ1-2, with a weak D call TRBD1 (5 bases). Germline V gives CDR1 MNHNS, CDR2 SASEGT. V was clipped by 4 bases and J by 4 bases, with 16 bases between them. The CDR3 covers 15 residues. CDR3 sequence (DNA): TGTGCCAGCAGTGGGGGGAGGGCGCACCTCTATGGCTACACCTTC. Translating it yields CASSGGRAHLYGYTF.

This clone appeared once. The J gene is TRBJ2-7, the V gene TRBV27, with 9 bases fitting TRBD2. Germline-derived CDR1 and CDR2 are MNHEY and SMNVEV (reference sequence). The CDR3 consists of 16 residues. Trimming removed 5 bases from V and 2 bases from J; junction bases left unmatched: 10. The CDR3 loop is CASSASGGPVTYEQYF. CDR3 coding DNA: TGTGCCAGCAGTGCGAGCGGGGGGCCGGTCACCTACGAGCAGTACTTC.

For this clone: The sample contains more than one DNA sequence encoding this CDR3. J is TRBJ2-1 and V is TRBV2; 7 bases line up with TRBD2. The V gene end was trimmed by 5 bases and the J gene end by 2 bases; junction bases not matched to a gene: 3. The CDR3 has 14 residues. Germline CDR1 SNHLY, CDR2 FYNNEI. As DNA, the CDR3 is TGTGCCAGCAGTCCCGGACTAGCCTACAATGAGCAGTTCTTC. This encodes CASSPGLAYNEQFF.

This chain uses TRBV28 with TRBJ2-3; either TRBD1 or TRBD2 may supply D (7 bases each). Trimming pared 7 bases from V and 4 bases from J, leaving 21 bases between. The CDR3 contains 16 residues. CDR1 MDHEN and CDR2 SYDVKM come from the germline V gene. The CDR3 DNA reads TGTGCCAGCACCCTCAGGGGGACTACGGGAGCAGATACGCAGTATTTT. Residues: CASTLRGTTGADTQYF.

CDR3 DNA: TGTGCCTGGACCTCTGCCCTGAATCCAACACTGAAGCTTTCCTGGGAGTTCTTT. This translates into CAWTSALNPTLKLSWEFF. This chain uses TRBV30 with TRBJ1-1; D gene uncertain. CDR1 GTSNPN and CDR2 SVGIG come from the germline V gene (reference sequence). V was trimmed by 4 bases and J by 14 bases, leaving 38 bases between them. The CDR3 is 18 amino acids.